What follows are 4 T cell receptor beta chains derived from one specimen sequenced in a study of cytomegalovirus exposure and HLA in healthy donors. This table comes from immunoSEQ multiplex PCR, and its TCRdb copy is limited to in-frame clones, with some not included. The sample contains about 200,000 clones, around 87% of which appear only once. Source material: PBMCs. The receptors derive from a woman aged 18-35 years in good health and CMV-seropositive.

The chain employs TRBV15 and TRBJ2-5; 7 bases map to TRBD2. Looked up from germline, CDR1 is LNHNV and CDR2 is YYDKDF (reference sequence). The CDR3 is 13 residues long. J lost 1 base, V lost 8 bases, and 4 bases had no gene match. The CDR3 DNA reads TGTGCCACCGCGCGGGAGCGCCAAGAGACCCAGTACTTC. Translated, it gives CATARERQETQYF.

This clone was observed a few times. This chain uses TRBV5-4 with TRBJ2-7; TRBD1 matches at 8 bases. The germline V gene encodes CDR1 SGHNT and CDR2 YYREEE (reference sequence). The J segment lost 3 bases and the V segment lost 1 base, leaving 6 bases of the junction unmatched. This CDR3 spans 15 amino acids. The CDR3 loop reads CASSLLSRGLYEQYF. The CDR3 bases are TGTGCCAGCAGCTTGTTGAGCAGGGGGCTCTACGAGCAGTACTTC.

This sequence joins TRBV19 and TRBJ1-1, with 8 bases fitting TRBD1. There are 15 residues in the CDR3. Looked up from germline, CDR1 is LNHDA and CDR2 is SQIVND (reference sequence). Unmatched junction bases numbered 9, after V lost 4 bases and J lost 5 bases. CDR3 residues: CASSTGQGLGTEAFF. CDR3 DNA: TGTGCCAGTAGTACCGGACAGGGTTTGGGGACTGAAGCTTTCTTT.

The V gene is TRBV6-6, the J gene TRBJ1-1; tentative D call: TRBD1 (5 bases). Germline CDR1 is MNHNY and CDR2 is SVGAGI (reference sequence). The CDR3 is 14 amino acids. Trimming shortened V by 7 bases and J by 1 base, and 13 bases separated the two germline ends. The CDR3 DNA sequence: TGTGCCAGCACTCCGGACGGGGGGAACACTGAAGCTTTCTTT. Residues: CASTPDGGNTEAFF.